The present T cell receptor (beta chain) was sequenced within a study of beta chain features in type 1 diabetes. The CDR3 sequence is 16 residues long. V lost 5 bases, J lost 0 bases, and 5 bases stayed unmatched. CDR1 is SEHNR, CDR2 FQNEAQ, per germline (reference sequence). Study results and caveats: In every one of the four CD4+ subsets, TCRB CDR3s were moderately but significantly shorter in Type 1 diabetes patients. In comparison with healthy donors, patients had naive, central memory and Treg TCRB repertoires that appeared more similar.

On this clone: Its cognate antigen is unknown.

As every portion of the isolated RNA was reverse transcribed, the sequencing read expressed TCRB transcripts. Data came from immunoSEQ multiplex PCR; TCRdb stores just in-frame clones and leaves some out. The profile covers over 200,000 clones, with approximately 11% appearing a single time and about 0.018% taken by the ten largest. Purity of each sorted population was above 95%. The sequence derives from a man in his thirties or forties with type 1 diabetes. Sequencing used naive CD4+ T cells from blood. The rearrangement uses TRBV7-9 and TRBJ2-5; 11 bases agree with TRBD1. The CDR3 DNA sequence: TGTGCCAGCAGCCCCGGGACAGGGGGACACCAAGAGACCCAGTACTTC. Its protein is CASSPGTGGHQETQYF. Using reference TRBV7-9 and TRBJ2-5 for the parts outside the CDR3, the full variable domain is DTGVSQNPRHKITKRGQNVTFRCDPISEHNRLYWYRQTLGQGPEFLTYFQNEAQLEKSRLLSDRFSAERPKGSFSTLEIQRTEQGDSAMYLCASSPGTGGHQETQYFGPGTRLLVL.